This T cell receptor beta chain appears in the sequencing data of a study of T-cell reconstitution after alpha-beta-depleted transplantation in children. Unique molecular identifiers tagged the TCRbeta library. TCRdb recomputed calls from the PCR reads with MiXCR, one row per CDR3 protein. The sample shows approximately 400,000 distinct CDR3 sequences, 15% to 20% of them seen only once. The material was PBMCs, mostly from graft donor cells, obtained 360 days after TCRalphabeta/CD19-depleted stem cell transplant. This clonotype was obtained from a boy in the first two years of life who had a stem cell transplant for Wiskott-Aldrich syndrome, so the T cells may come from the graft donor.

CDR3 loop: CASSPKTTGGNGYTF. CDR3 coding DNA: TGTGCCAGCAGCCCGAAGACCACAGGGGGAAATGGCTACACCTTC. The V gene is TRBV7-9, the J gene TRBJ1-2, with 8 nucleotides matching TRBD1. V lost 5 bases, J lost 6 bases, and 11 bases stayed unmatched. The V gene's germline CDR1 is SEHNR and CDR2 FQNEAQ (reference sequence). There are 15 residues in the CDR3.